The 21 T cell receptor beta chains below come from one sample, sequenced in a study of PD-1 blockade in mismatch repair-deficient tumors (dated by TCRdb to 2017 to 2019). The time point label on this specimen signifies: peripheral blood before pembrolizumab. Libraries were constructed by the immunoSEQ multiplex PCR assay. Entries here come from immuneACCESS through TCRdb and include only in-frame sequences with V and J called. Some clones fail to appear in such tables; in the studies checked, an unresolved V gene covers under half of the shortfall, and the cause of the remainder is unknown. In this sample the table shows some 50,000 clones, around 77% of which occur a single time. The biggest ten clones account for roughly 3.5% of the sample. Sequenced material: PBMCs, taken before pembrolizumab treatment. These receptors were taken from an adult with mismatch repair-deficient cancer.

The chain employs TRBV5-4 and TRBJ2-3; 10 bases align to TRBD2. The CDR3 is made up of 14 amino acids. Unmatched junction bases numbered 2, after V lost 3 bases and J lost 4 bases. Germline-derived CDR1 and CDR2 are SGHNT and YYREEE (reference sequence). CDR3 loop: CASSSLAGSDTQYF. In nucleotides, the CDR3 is TGTGCCAGCAGCTCACTAGCGGGATCAGATACGCAGTATTTT.

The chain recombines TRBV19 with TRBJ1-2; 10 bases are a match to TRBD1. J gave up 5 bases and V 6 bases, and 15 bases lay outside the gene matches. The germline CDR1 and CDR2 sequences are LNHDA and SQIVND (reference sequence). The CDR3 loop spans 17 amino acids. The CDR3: CASSSQLPGTGVYGYTF. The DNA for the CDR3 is TGTGCCAGTAGCTCACAGCTGCCCGGGACAGGGGTTTATGGCTACACCTTC.

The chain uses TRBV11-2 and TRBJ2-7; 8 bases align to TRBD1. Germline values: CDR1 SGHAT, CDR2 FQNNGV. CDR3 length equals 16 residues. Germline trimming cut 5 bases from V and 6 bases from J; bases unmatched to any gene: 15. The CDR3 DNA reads TGTGCCAGCAGCGCCAAGGCTAGGACAGGGAGCGGCGAGCAGTACTTC. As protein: CASSAKARTGSGEQYF. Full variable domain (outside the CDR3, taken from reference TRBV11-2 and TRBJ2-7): EAGVAQSPRYKIIEKRQSVAFWCNPISGHATLYWYQQILGQGPKLLIQFQNNGVVDDSQLPKDRFSAERLKGVDSTLKIQPAKLEDSAVYLCASSAKARTGSGEQYFGPGTRLTVT.

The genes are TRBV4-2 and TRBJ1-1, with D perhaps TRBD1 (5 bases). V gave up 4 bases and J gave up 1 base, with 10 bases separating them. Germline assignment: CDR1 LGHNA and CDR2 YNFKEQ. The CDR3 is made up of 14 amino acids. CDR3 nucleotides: TGTGCCAGCAGCCGGGACGGTAAGAACACTGAAGCTTTCTTT. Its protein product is CASSRDGKNTEAFF.

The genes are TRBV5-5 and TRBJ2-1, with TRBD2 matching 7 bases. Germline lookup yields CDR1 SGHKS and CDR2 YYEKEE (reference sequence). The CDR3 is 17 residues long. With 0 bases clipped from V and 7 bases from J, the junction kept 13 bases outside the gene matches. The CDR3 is CASSLASSGRHGNEQFF. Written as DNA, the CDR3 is TGTGCCAGCAGCTTGGCTTCTAGCGGACGCCACGGGAATGAGCAGTTCTTC.

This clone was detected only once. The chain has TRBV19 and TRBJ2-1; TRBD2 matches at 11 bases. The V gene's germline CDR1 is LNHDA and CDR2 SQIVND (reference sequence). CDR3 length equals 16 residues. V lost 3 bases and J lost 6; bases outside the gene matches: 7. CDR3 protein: CASSILAGGVGNEQFF. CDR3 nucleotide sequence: TGTGCCAGTAGTATCCTAGCGGGGGGCGTGGGCAATGAGCAGTTCTTC.

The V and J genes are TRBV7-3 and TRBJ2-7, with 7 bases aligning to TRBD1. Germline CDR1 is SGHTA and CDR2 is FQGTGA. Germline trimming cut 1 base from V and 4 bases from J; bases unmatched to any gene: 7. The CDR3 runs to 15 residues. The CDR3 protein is CASSLNRGLGYEQYF. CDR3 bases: TGTGCCAGCAGCTTAAATAGGGGGCTCGGTTACGAGCAGTACTTC.

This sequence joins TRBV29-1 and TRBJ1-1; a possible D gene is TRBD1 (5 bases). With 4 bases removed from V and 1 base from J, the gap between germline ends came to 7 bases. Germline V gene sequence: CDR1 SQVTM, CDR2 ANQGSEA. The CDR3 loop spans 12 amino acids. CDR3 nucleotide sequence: TGCAGCGTTGGACAGCCGAACACTGAAGCTTTCTTT. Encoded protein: CSVGQPNTEAFF.

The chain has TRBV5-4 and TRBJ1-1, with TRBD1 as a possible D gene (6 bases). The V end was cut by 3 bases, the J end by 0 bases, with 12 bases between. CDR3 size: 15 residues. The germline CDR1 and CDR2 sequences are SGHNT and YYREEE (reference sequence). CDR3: CASSSQGGVNTEAFF. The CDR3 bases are TGTGCCAGCAGCTCACAAGGGGGGGTGAACACTGAAGCTTTCTTT. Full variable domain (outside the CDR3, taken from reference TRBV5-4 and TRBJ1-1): ETGVTQSPTHLIKTRGQQVTLRCSSQSGHNTVSWYQQALGQGPQFIFQYYREEENGRGNFPPRFSGLQFPNYSSELNVNALELDDSALYLCASSSQGGVNTEAFFGQGTRLTVV.

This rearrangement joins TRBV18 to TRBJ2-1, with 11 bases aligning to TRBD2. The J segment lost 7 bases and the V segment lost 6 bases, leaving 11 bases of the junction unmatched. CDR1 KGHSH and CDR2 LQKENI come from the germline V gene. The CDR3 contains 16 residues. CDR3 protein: CASSEGWLAGGNEQFF. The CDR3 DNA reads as TGTGCCAGCTCGGAGGGGTGGCTAGCGGGAGGAAATGAGCAGTTCTTC. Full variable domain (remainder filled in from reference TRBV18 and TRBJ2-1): NAGVMQNPRHLVRRRGQEARLRCSPMKGHSHVYWYRQLPEEGLKFMVYLQKENIIDESGMPKERFSAEFPKEGPSILRIQQVVRGDSAAYFCASSEGWLAGGNEQFFGPGTRLTVL.

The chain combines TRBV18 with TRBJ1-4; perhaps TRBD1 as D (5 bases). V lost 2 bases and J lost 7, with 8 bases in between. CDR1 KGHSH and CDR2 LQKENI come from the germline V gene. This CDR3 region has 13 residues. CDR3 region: CASSPGASEKLFF. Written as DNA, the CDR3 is TGTGCCAGCTCACCAGGGGCGAGTGAAAAACTGTTTTTT.

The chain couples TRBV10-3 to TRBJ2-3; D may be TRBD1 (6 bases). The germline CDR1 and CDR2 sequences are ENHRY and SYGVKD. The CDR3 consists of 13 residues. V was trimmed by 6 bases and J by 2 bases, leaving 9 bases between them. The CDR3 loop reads CAIRWDTTDTQYF. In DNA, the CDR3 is TGTGCCATCAGATGGGACACCACAGATACGCAGTATTTT.

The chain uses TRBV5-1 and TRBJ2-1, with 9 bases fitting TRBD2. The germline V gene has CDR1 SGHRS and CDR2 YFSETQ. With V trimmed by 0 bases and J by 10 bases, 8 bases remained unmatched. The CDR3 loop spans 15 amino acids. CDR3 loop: CASSLVAGESIEQFF. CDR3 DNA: TGCGCCAGCAGCTTGGTAGCGGGAGAATCTATAGAGCAGTTCTTC.

The DNA for the CDR3 is TGCGCCAGCAGCAAGCTAGCGGGAGTATCAGAGACCCAGTACTTC. Its translation is CASSKLAGVSETQYF. The chain joins TRBV5-1 to TRBJ2-5, with TRBD2 matching 10 bases. Germline V gene lookup returns CDR1 SGHRS and CDR2 YFSETQ. V dropped 4 bases and J dropped 4; count of bases not matched to a gene: 7. This CDR3 region has 15 residues. The full variable domain, its missing parts supplied by reference TRBV5-1 and TRBJ2-5, is KAGVTQTPRYLIKTRGQQVTLSCSPISGHRSVSWYQQTPGQGLQFLFEYFSETQRNKGNFPGRFSGRQFSNSRSEMNVSTLELGDSALYLCASSKLAGVSETQYFGPGTRLLVL.

The CDR3 DNA sequence: TGTGCCACCAGCAGAGCTGTAGTAGCGGGTGAAGAGCAGTTCTTC. Protein sequence: CATSRAVVAGEEQFF. The V call is TRBV15, the J call TRBJ2-1, with TRBD2 matching 7 bases. This CDR3 is 15 amino acids long. Germline V gene sequence: CDR1 LNHNV, CDR2 YYDKDF (reference sequence). Trimming at V came to 1 base and at J to 10 bases, leaving 10 bases not matched to a gene.

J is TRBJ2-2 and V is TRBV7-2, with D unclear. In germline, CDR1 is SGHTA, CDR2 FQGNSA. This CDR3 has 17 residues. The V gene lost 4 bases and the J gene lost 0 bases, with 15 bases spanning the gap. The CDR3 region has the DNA TGTGCCAGCAGCTCCAGTTGGGTTGTTGCGAACACCGGGGAGCTGTTTTTT. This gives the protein CASSSSWVVANTGELFF.

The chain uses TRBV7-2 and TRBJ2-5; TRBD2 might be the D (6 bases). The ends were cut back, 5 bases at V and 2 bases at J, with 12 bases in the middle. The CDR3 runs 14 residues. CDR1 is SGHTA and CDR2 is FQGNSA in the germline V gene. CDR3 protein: CASSLSGLQETQYF. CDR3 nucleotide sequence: TGTGCCAGCAGCCTTAGCGGATTACAAGAGACCCAGTACTTC.

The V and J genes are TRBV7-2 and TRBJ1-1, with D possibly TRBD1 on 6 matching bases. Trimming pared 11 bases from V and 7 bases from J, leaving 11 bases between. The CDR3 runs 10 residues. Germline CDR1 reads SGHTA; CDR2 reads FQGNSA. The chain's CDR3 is CASQGSEAFF. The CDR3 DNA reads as TGTGCCTCTCAGGGGAGTGAAGCTTTCTTT.

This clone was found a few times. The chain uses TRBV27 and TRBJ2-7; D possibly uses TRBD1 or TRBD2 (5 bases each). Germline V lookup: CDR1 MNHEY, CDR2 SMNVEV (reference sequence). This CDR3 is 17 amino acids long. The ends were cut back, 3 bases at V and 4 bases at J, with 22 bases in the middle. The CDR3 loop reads CASSFRLVGEGIYEQYF. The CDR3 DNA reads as TGTGCCAGCAGTTTCAGATTAGTAGGAGAGGGGATTTACGAGCAGTACTTC.

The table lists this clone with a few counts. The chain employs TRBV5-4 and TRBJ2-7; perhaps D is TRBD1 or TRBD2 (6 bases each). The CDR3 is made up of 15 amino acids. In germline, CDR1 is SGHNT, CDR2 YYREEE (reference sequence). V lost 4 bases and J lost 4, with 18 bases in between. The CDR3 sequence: CASSPDGGLAYEQYF. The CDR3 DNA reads TGTGCCAGCAGCCCCGATGGGGGGCTTGCATACGAGCAGTACTTC.

In DNA, the CDR3 is TGCAGCGTTGATGAGGGCGCTAACTATGGCTACACCTTC. The encoded protein is CSVDEGANYGYTF. V gene TRBV29-1 combines with J gene TRBJ1-2; D unresolved. Looked up from germline, CDR1 is SQVTM and CDR2 is ANQGSEA. With 3 bases removed from V and 0 bases from J, the gap between germline ends came to 8 bases. The CDR3 loop spans 13 amino acids.